Sequencing of this T cell receptor (beta chain) was carried out in a study of cytomegalovirus exposure and HLA in healthy donors. Points from the study as a whole: Several top significant clusters appeared, in a later analysis, to be linked to common viral pathogens. In vitro confirmation showed three CMV-associated chains to be CMV antigen specific.

Concerning this clone: Its antigen remains unidentified.

Looked up from germline, CDR1 is SGDLS and CDR2 is YYNGEE. The CDR3 length is 14 residues. With V trimmed by 2 bases and J by 3 bases, 2 bases remained unmatched. A multiplex PCR was run with 60 Vbeta primers and 13 Jbeta primers. Assay used: immunoSEQ multiplex PCR; TCRdb lists only in-frame clones, some missing. This sample has about 100,000 clones, with 60% to 85% found just once. The sequenced sample was PBMCs. The chain has TRBV9 and TRBJ2-3; TRBD2 aligns across 8 bases. This clonotype originated in a man aged 45 to 65 in good health and CMV-seronegative. The CDR3 loop reads CASSVLAGTDTQYF. In DNA, the CDR3 is TGTGCCAGCAGCGTTCTAGCGGGTACAGATACGCAGTATTTT.